Listed here are 19 T cell receptor beta chains from one sample, sequenced in a study of vaccination effects on CD4 cells after COVID-19. Antigen-specific CD4+ T cell clonotypes were called by their expansion after viral peptide-pool culture in ViraFEST. Scientists isolated CD4+ T cells after an approximately 10-day culture period ended. What these receptors recognize is not known. Produced via immunoSEQ multiplex PCR; TCRdb's table is partial and in-frame only. This table has 50,000 to 65,000 clones, roughly 76% appearing once. Sample: CD4+ T cells from PBMCs cultured with HCoV-229E spike peptides, taken before COVID-19 vaccination. Receptor source: a human donor who received a COVID-19 vaccine.

This chain links TRBV10-1 with TRBJ2-2, with 7 bases lining up with TRBD1. Trimming took 4 bases from V and 6 from J; bases not matched to a gene: 5. This CDR3 has 14 residues. Germline V gene data show CDR1 as WNHNN and CDR2 as SYGVQD (reference sequence). CDR3 in amino acids: CASSGQGVAGELFF. The CDR3 DNA follows: TGCGCCAGCAGTGGACAGGGCGTGGCCGGGGAGCTGTTTTTT.

The V call is TRBV13, the J call TRBJ2-7, with 9 bases matching TRBD1. V dropped 5 bases and J dropped 5; count of bases not matched to a gene: 4. The CDR3 totals 13 residues. The germline V gene has CDR1 PRHDT and CDR2 FYEKMQ (reference sequence). The CDR3 coding sequence is TGTGCCAGCAGCCTCGGACAGGGGCACGAGCAGTACGTC. Translated, it gives CASSLGQGHEQYV.

Points on this clone: Other DNA sequences in this specimen translate into the identical CDR3. CDR3 residues: CASSYRTGNTGELFF. The CDR3 DNA is TGTGCCAGCAGTTATAGGACAGGGAACACCGGGGAGCTGTTTTTT. The chain employs TRBV6-5 and TRBJ2-2, with 7 bases lining up with TRBD1. The CDR3 runs to 15 residues. After removal of 3 bases from V and 1 base from J, the junction contained 2 bases not matched to a gene. In germline, CDR1 is MNHEY, CDR2 SVGAGI.

The V call is TRBV11-2, the J call TRBJ1-2; 7 nucleotides align to TRBD1. J gave up 3 bases and V 4 bases, and 8 bases lay outside the gene matches. The CDR3 covers 15 residues. Germline loops: CDR1 SGHAT, CDR2 FQNNGV. The CDR3 DNA reads TGTGCCAGCAGCTCCTCTCGGACAGGCTACTATGGCTACACCTTC. It translates to CASSSSRTGYYGYTF.

This chain uses TRBV6-6 with TRBJ1-6, with D possibly matching TRBD1 (5 bases). The CDR3 is 15 residues long. Per germline, CDR1 MNHNY and CDR2 SVGAGI (reference sequence). The V and J ends lost 1 base and 5 bases respectively, with 9 bases between them. CDR3 bases: TGTGCCAGCAGTTACTTGGGGGTAGATAATTCACCCCTCCACTTT. Translating gives CASSYLGVDNSPLHF.

CDR3 nucleotide sequence: TGTGCCAGCAGTTACTCAGGGAAGACTAATGAAAAACTGTTTTTT. Translation: CASSYSGKTNEKLFF. This rearrangement joins TRBV25-1 to TRBJ1-4, with a weak D call TRBD1 (5 bases). Germline loops: CDR1 MGHDK, CDR2 SYGVNS. This CDR3 region has 15 residues. The germline V and J ends were trimmed by 5 bases and 2 bases, with 12 bases remaining between them.

The rearrangement links TRBV6-5 to TRBJ1-3; 8 bases map to TRBD1. Germline V gene sequence: CDR1 MNHEY, CDR2 SVGAGI. The CDR3 covers 13 residues. Germline trimming cut 7 bases from V and 4 bases from J; bases unmatched to any gene: 3. In nucleotides, the CDR3 is TGTGCCAGCAACCAGGGGGCGGGAAACACCATATATTTT. This translates into CASNQGAGNTIYF.

The chain links TRBV6-6 to TRBJ2-2, with TRBD2 matching 11 bases. This CDR3 spans 15 amino acids. CDR1 is MNHNY, CDR2 SVGAGI, per germline (reference sequence). After removal of 10 bases from V and 4 bases from J, the junction contained 8 bases not matched to a gene. The CDR3 region has the DNA TGTGCCACCATAGCGGGGGGGCGGGCCACCGGGGAGCTGTTTTTT. Protein product: CATIAGGRATGELFF.

The J gene is TRBJ1-2, the V gene TRBV6-5; 7 bases agree with TRBD1. J gave up 4 bases and V 1 base, and 6 bases lay outside the gene matches. The CDR3 sequence is 15 residues long. Germline V gene data show CDR1 as MNHEY and CDR2 as SVGAGI. The CDR3 DNA sequence: TGTGCCAGCAGTTACTTGGGACAGTCAGGCTATGGCTACACCTTC. Protein product: CASSYLGQSGYGYTF.

The table lists this clone with a count of one. This chain uses TRBV4-1 with TRBJ2-7, with 10 bases matching TRBD1. The length of the CDR3 is 16 residues. V shed 1 base and J 1 base; nucleotides not matched to a gene: 4. CDR1 is MGHRA and CDR2 is YSYEKL in the germline V gene. The CDR3: CASSQGTGGGSYEQYV. CDR3 nucleotide sequence: TGCGCCAGCAGCCAAGGGACAGGGGGGGGTTCCTACGAGCAGTACGTC.

The CDR3 coding sequence is TGTGCCACCAGGGGGGCCTCGGCCGGCTACGAGCAGTACGTC. Translating gives CATRGASAGYEQYV. The chain has TRBV24-1 and TRBJ2-7; the D gene is possibly TRBD1 (6 bases). The germline V gene encodes CDR1 KGHDR and CDR2 SFDVKD. The CDR3 runs 14 residues. Between the trimmed V and J ends, which lost 7 bases and 3 bases, there was a span of 15 bases.

This clone was detected a few times. This chain connects TRBV6-5 to TRBJ1-6; 7 bases agree with TRBD1. The CDR3 has 14 amino acids. Germline V CDR1 and CDR2: MNHEY, SVGAGI. With 6 bases clipped from V and 9 bases from J, the junction kept 8 bases outside the gene matches. CDR3 nucleotide sequence: TGTGCCAGCAGCGACAGGGACAGAGGTTCACCCCTCCACTTT. Translating gives CASSDRDRGSPLHF.

The chain couples TRBV5-1 to TRBJ1-1; weak D call: TRBD1 (6 bases). V was clipped by 4 bases and J by 5 bases, with 18 bases between them. The germline V gene has CDR1 SGHRS and CDR2 YFSETQ. This CDR3 comprises 15 residues. CDR3 nucleotides: TGCGCCAGCAGCCCAATCTCAGGGGCTGGTACTGAAGCTTTCTTT. This codes for CASSPISGAGTEAFF.

The J gene is TRBJ2-3, the V gene TRBV30; 8 bases are shared with TRBD2. The CDR3 has 14 amino acids. The V gene end was trimmed by 2 bases and the J gene end by 4 bases; junction bases not matched to a gene: 5. Germline-derived CDR1 and CDR2 are GTSNPN and SVGIG (reference sequence). CDR3 sequence (DNA): TGTGCCTGGAGTCGGGGGGGGGCCGCAGATACGCAGTATTTT. Protein product: CAWSRGGAADTQYF.

The chain links TRBV14 to TRBJ1-4; the D is unclear. V was pared by 4 bases and J by 5 bases, with 8 bases between. The CDR3 contains 13 residues. Germline loops: CDR1 SGHDN, CDR2 FVKESK. The CDR3, as DNA: TGTGCCAGCAGCCGATCGGCGAATGAAAAACTGTTTTTT. It yields the protein CASSRSANEKLFF.

The V and J genes are TRBV19 and TRBJ1-2, with unresolved D. CDR1 is LNHDA and CDR2 is SQIVND in the germline V gene (reference sequence). The CDR3 extends over 15 amino acids. V was cut by 9 bases and J by 2 bases, with 19 bases left in between. CDR3 nucleotide sequence: TGTGCCAGCCTCCGGGCGTCATTTATGAACTATGGCTACACCTTC. Translation gives CASLRASFMNYGYTF.

V is TRBV19 and J is TRBJ2-2; D not certain. Germline V lookup: CDR1 LNHDA, CDR2 SQIVND (reference sequence). CDR3 length: 14 residues. Trimming left V 6 bases short and J 4 bases short, with 12 bases between. In DNA, the CDR3 is TGTGCCAGTAGAAGTGAGCTCACCACCGGGGAGCTGTTTTTT. The encoded protein is CASRSELTTGELFF.

The J gene is TRBJ1-6, the V gene TRBV27; D ambiguous. V lost 2 bases to trimming and J lost 0 bases, with 8 bases between them. Per the germline V gene, CDR1 is MNHEY and CDR2 is SMNVEV (reference sequence). This CDR3 is 16 amino acids long. In nucleotides, the CDR3 is TGTGCCAGCAGTTTAAACGGTTTCTCCTATAATTCACCCCTCCACTTT. Its translation: CASSLNGFSYNSPLHF.

The V gene is TRBV2, the J gene TRBJ1-1; D not resolved. Germline lookup yields CDR1 SNHLY and CDR2 FYNNEI. The CDR3 is made up of 13 amino acids. V was shortened by 2 bases and J by 1 base, with 5 bases between the two germline ends. In DNA form, the CDR3 reads TGTGCCAGCAGTGAAACCTGGAACACTGAAGCTTTCTTT. This translates into CASSETWNTEAFF.